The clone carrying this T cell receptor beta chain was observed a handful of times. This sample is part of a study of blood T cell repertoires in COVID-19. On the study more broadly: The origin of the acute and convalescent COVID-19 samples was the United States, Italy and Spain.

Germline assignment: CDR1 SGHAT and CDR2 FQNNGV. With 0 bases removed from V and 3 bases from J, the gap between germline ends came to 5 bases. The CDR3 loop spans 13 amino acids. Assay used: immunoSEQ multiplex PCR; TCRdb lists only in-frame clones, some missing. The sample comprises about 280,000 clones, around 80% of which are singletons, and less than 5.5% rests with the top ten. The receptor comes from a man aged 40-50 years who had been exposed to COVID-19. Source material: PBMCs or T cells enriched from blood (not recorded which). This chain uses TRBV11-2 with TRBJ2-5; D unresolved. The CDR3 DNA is TGTGCCAGCAGCTTAGACGGTGAAGAGACCCAGTACTTC. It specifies CASSLDGEETQYF.